The TCR beta chain described here comes from a study of neurological immune-mediated disorders. Time point specified: longitudinal time-point 3. Template-switch 5'RACE cDNA synthesis added a 10-nucleotide unique molecular identifier. TCRdb itself ran the 5' RACE reads through MiXCR, one entry per CDR3 protein. The profile shows 40,000 or so distinct CDR3 sequences, about 13% of them singletons. This clonotype occurred many times. V gave up 3 bases and J gave up 2 bases, with 8 bases separating them. The CDR3 length is 15 residues. Germline V lookup: CDR1 SEHNR, CDR2 FQNEAQ (reference sequence). The rearrangement joins TRBV7-9 to TRBJ2-6, with unresolved D. The sequencing input was PBMCs. This receptor was obtained from a man aged 25-45 years in good health. The DNA of the CDR3 is TGTGCCAGCAGCTTGGTAGGGACTGGGGCCAACGTCCTGACTTTC. Translation: CASSLVGTGANVLTF. The variable domain in full, completed from reference TRBV7-9 and TRBJ2-6, reads DTGVSQNPRHKITKRGQNVTFRCDPISEHNRLYWYRQTLGQGPEFLTYFQNEAQLEKSRLLSDRFSAERPKGSFSTLEIQRTEQGDSAMYLCASSLVGTGANVLTFGAGSRLTVL.